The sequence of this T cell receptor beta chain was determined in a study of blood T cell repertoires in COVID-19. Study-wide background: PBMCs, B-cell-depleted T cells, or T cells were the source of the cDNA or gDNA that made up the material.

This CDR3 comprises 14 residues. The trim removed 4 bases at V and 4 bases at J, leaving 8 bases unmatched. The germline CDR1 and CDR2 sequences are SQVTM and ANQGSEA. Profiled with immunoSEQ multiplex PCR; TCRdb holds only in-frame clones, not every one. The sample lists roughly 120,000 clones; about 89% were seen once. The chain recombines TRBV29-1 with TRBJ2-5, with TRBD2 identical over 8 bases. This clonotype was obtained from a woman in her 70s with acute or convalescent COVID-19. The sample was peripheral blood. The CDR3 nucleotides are TGCAGCGTTGTGGGAGCCGCGGGGGGAGAGACCCAGTACTTC. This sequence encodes CSVVGAAGGETQYF.